A selection of T cell receptor beta chains follows, all from one sample in a study of spatial heterogeneity in lung cancer. Via MiXCR, TCRdb re-called the 5' RACE reads, giving one row per CDR3 protein. Of 50,000 to 65,000 distinct CDR3 sequences in the sample, less than 8.5% were seen once. The sequencing here drew on PBMCs, taken at surgery. The receptors were sampled from a female donor with early-stage non-small cell lung cancer. Both conserved end residues are part of each CDR3. A D gene is named only where the DNA matches it firmly. Not every row has a clone size; where given, it reads once, few, many or a size class.

abundance: many
j_gene: TRBJ2-5
v_gene: TRBV20-1
d_gene: .
CDR3aa: CSARLQAKETQYF
CDR3nt: TGCAGTGCTAGACTCCAAGCTAAGGAGACCCAGTACTTC

abundance: few
j_gene: TRBJ1-1
v_gene: TRBV18
d_gene: .
CDR3aa: CASSPPRTMNTEAFF
CDR3nt: TGTGCCAGCTCACCACCGAGGACTATGAACACTGAAGCTTTCTTT

abundance: many
j_gene: TRBJ2-3
v_gene: TRBV7-9
d_gene: .
CDR3aa: CASSLGGAADTQYF
CDR3nt: TGTGCCAGCAGCTTGGGGGGCGCGGCAGATACGCAGTATTTT

abundance: many
j_gene: TRBJ1-1
v_gene: TRBV3-1
d_gene: TRBD1
CDR3aa: CASSRDRVVGEAFF
CDR3nt: TGTGCCAGCAGCCGCGACAGGGTTGTAGGTGAAGCTTTCTTT

abundance: many
j_gene: TRBJ2-1
v_gene: TRBV6-2/TRBV6-3
d_gene: TRBD2
CDR3aa: CASRYRGGNYNEQFF
CDR3nt: TGTGCCAGCCGCTACCGGGGGGGGAACTACAATGAGCAGTTCTTC

abundance: many
j_gene: TRBJ2-5
v_gene: TRBV11-2
d_gene: TRBD1
CDR3aa: CASMIRDRVETQYF
CDR3nt: TGTGCCAGCATGATCCGGGACAGGGTAGAGACCCAGTACTTC

abundance: many
j_gene: TRBJ2-7
v_gene: TRBV4-1
d_gene: .
CDR3aa: CASSPRGQEQYF
CDR3nt: TGCGCCAGCAGCCCCCGGGGCCAAGAGCAGTACTTC

abundance: few
j_gene: TRBJ2-7
v_gene: TRBV5-1
d_gene: .
CDR3aa: CASSRDTYEQYF
CDR3nt: TGCGCCAGCAGCAGAGACACCTACGAGCAGTACTTC

abundance: many
j_gene: TRBJ1-4
v_gene: TRBV6-2/TRBV6-3
d_gene: .
CDR3aa: CASKKEVGRGKEKLFF
CDR3nt: TGTGCCAGCAAGAAGGAGGTGGGCAGGGGAAAGGAAAAACTGTTTTTT

abundance: many
j_gene: TRBJ2-7
v_gene: TRBV7-2
d_gene: .
CDR3aa: CASEGLWSYEQYF
CDR3nt: TGTGCCAGCGAAGGCCTGTGGTCCTACGAGCAGTACTTC

abundance: .
j_gene: TRBJ2-6
v_gene: TRBV18
d_gene: .
CDR3aa: CASSPPKGSGANVLTF
CDR3nt: TGTGCCAGCTCACCGCCCAAGGGTTCTGGGGCCAACGTCCTGACTTTC

abundance: .
j_gene: TRBJ2-2
v_gene: TRBV4-1
d_gene: .
CDR3aa: CASSQARWSTGELFF
CDR3nt: TGCGCCAGCAGCCAAGCCAGGTGGAGCACCGGGGAGCTGTTTTTT

abundance: .
j_gene: TRBJ2-3
v_gene: TRBV15
d_gene: .
CDR3aa: CATSRENRASTDTQYF
CDR3nt: TGTGCCACCAGCAGAGAGAACAGGGCGTCCACAGATACGCAGTATTTT

abundance: many
j_gene: TRBJ2-1
v_gene: TRBV7-9
d_gene: TRBD2
CDR3aa: CASSFPSGGHGEQFF
CDR3nt: TGTGCCAGCAGCTTCCCTAGCGGGGGACATGGTGAGCAGTTCTTC

abundance: .
j_gene: TRBJ1-2
v_gene: TRBV5-1
d_gene: TRBD1
CDR3aa: CASSSGQNYGYTF
CDR3nt: TGCGCCAGCAGCTCGGGACAGAACTATGGCTACACCTTC

abundance: many
j_gene: TRBJ1-5
v_gene: TRBV10-3
d_gene: TRBD1
CDR3aa: CAISPDREQPQHF
CDR3nt: TGTGCCATCAGTCCGGACAGGGAACAGCCCCAGCATTTT

abundance: few
j_gene: TRBJ2-3
v_gene: TRBV5-8
d_gene: TRBD2
CDR3aa: CASSLGTSGGTGTDTQYF
CDR3nt: TGTGCCAGCAGCTTGGGGACTAGCGGGGGGACCGGCACAGATACGCAGTATTTT

abundance: many
j_gene: TRBJ2-3
v_gene: TRBV2
d_gene: .
CDR3aa: CASSDSDTQYF
CDR3nt: TGTGCCAGCAGTGACTCAGATACGCAGTATTTT